A single sample gave rise to the 15 T cell receptor beta chains below, sequenced in a study of T cell changes during pregnancy in multiple sclerosis. Here immunoSEQ multiplex PCR was the method, and the copy in TCRdb shows in-frame clones only, minus some. This sample carries over 55,000 clones, around 92% of them seen once, and the ten largest clones take 2.5% to 3.5%. The specimen comprised CD8+ T cells from peripheral blood mononuclear cells, sampled in the third trimester of pregnancy. These receptors were taken from a female donor in good health, enrolled as a control in a pregnancy study.

The rearrangement uses TRBV27 and TRBJ1-3; no definite D call. Looked up from germline, CDR1 is MNHEY and CDR2 is SMNVEV (reference sequence). V was cut by 6 bases and J by 3 bases, with 6 bases left in between. This CDR3 spans 12 amino acids. This chain's CDR3 is CASSPGGNTIYF. CDR3 sequence (DNA): TGTGCCAGCAGCCCGGGTGGAAACACCATATATTTT.

CDR3 in DNA: TGTGCCAGCACCAAGGGGGCGGGCTACACCTTC. It codes for CASTKGAGYTF. The chain links TRBV5-6 to TRBJ1-2; 7 bases align to TRBD1. The CDR3 contains 11 residues. J was trimmed by 8 bases and V by 6 bases; bases with no gene match: 4. Germline loops: CDR1 SGHDT, CDR2 YYEEEE.

The chain is built from TRBV9 and TRBJ2-5; TRBD1 aligns across 9 bases. The CDR3 loop spans 15 amino acids. The junction had 15 bases not matched to a gene; V was cut back by 10 bases and J by 5 bases. The germline V gene encodes CDR1 SGDLS and CDR2 YYNGEE. CDR3 sequence reads: CASTTGGGLQETQYF. CDR3 in DNA: TGTGCCTCAACGACAGGGGGGGGCCTCCAGGAGACCCAGTACTTC. Together with reference TRBV9 and TRBJ2-5, the CDR3 gives the full variable domain: DSGVTQTPKHLITATGQRVTLRCSPRSGDLSVYWYQQSLDQGLQFLIQYYNGEERAKGNILERFSAQQFPDLHSELNLSSLELGDSALYFCASTTGGGLQETQYFGPGTRLLVL.

The V call is TRBV6-5, the J call TRBJ2-3; the match to TRBD2 covers 7 bases. This CDR3 is 14 amino acids long. The trim removed 7 bases at V and 5 bases at J, leaving 9 bases unmatched. Per germline, CDR1 MNHEY and CDR2 SVGAGI. CDR3 loop: CASTGGGGVDTQYF. In DNA form, the CDR3 reads TGTGCCAGCACTGGGGGGGGAGGGGTAGATACGCAGTATTTT.

J is TRBJ2-5 and V is TRBV7-6; 13 bases match TRBD2. The V and J ends lost 5 bases and 2 bases, in that order; junction bases with no gene match: 5. The CDR3 sequence is 16 residues long. Germline V gene lookup returns CDR1 SGHVS and CDR2 FNYEAQ. For the CDR3, the DNA is TGTGCCAGCAGCCGCGGGACTAGCGGGATTCAAGAGACCCAGTACTTC. Translation: CASSRGTSGIQETQYF.

The rearrangement uses TRBV9 and TRBJ1-2; D unresolved. This CDR3 is 15 amino acids long. V was cut by 0 bases and J by 6 bases, with 15 bases left in between. Germline CDR1 is SGDLS and CDR2 is YYNGEE. In DNA, the CDR3 is TGTGCCAGCAGCGTAGGGAATAGGTTCGGGGATGGCTACACCTTC. This encodes CASSVGNRFGDGYTF.

This chain connects TRBV7-3 to TRBJ2-5; D gene uncertain. V lost 2 bases, J lost 3 bases, and 7 bases lay in between. CDR1 and CDR2 (germline): SGHTA, FQGTGA. The CDR3 is 13 amino acids. The CDR3 loop reads CASSLDLEETQYF. The CDR3 DNA sequence: TGTGCCAGCAGCTTAGACTTAGAAGAGACCCAGTACTTC.

This rearrangement joins TRBV7-7 to TRBJ2-7, with a weak D call TRBD2 (8 bases). The CDR3 length is 13 residues. Germline values: CDR1 SSHAT, CDR2 FNYEAQ (reference sequence). V lost 5 bases, J lost 5 bases, and 13 bases lay in between. The CDR3 region has the DNA TGTGCCAGCAGCCCGGGAGGGGGCAACGAGCAGTACTTC. Amino acids: CASSPGGGNEQYF.

The V gene is TRBV6-5, the J gene TRBJ1-6; 8 bases are shared with TRBD1. The CDR3 contains 13 residues. From germline, CDR1 is MNHEY and CDR2 SVGAGI. V gave up 5 bases and J gave up 7 bases; unmatched junction bases: 1. CDR3 DNA: TGTGCCAGCAGTGACAGGGGCAATTCACCCCTCCACTTT. The encoded protein is CASSDRGNSPLHF.

The rearrangement joins TRBV27 to TRBJ2-1; weak D call: TRBD1 (6 bases). CDR1 is MNHEY and CDR2 is SMNVEV in the germline V gene (reference sequence). Between the trimmed V and J ends, which lost 4 bases and 3 bases, there was a span of 16 bases. This CDR3 comprises 16 residues. CDR3 in amino acids: CASSSTPGQIYNEQFF. As DNA, the CDR3 is TGTGCCAGCAGTTCCACACCAGGACAGATCTACAATGAGCAGTTCTTC.

J is TRBJ2-1 and V is TRBV27, with TRBD1 matching 9 bases. V was clipped by 6 bases and J by 5 bases; unmatched bases: 11. Per germline, CDR1 MNHEY and CDR2 SMNVEV (reference sequence). The length of the CDR3 is 16 residues. The CDR3 DNA follows: TGTGCCAGCAGGATCCTAACCGGGACAGGGAACAATGAGCAGTTCTTC. This translates into CASRILTGTGNNEQFF.

The V and J genes are TRBV5-4 and TRBJ1-1; TRBD1 matches at 10 bases. Germline-derived CDR1 and CDR2 are SGHNT and YYREEE (reference sequence). This CDR3 contains 13 residues. Trimming at V came to 10 bases and at J to 3 bases, leaving 6 bases not matched to a gene. The CDR3 loop reads CAGLDRGDTEAFF. DNA for the CDR3: TGTGCCGGATTGGACAGGGGGGACACTGAAGCTTTCTTT.

The V and J genes are TRBV5-6 and TRBJ1-1; 9 bases agree with TRBD1. CDR3 length: 15 amino acids. Per the germline V gene, CDR1 is SGHDT and CDR2 is YYEEEE. The V and J ends lost 3 bases and 6 bases, in that order; junction bases with no gene match: 9. The DNA of the CDR3 is TGTGCCAGCAGCTCTACCGGGACAGGGAGTTCTGAAGCTTTCTTT. This encodes CASSSTGTGSSEAFF.

The chain links TRBV7-9 to TRBJ2-5; D call uncertain. Germline CDR1 SEHNR, CDR2 FQNEAQ (reference sequence). There are 14 residues in the CDR3. V lost 5 bases and J lost 4, with 14 bases in between. CDR3 residues: CASSPRVSPETQYF. CDR3 DNA: TGTGCCAGCAGCCCCCGAGTTAGTCCAGAGACCCAGTACTTC.

The V gene is TRBV7-2, the J gene TRBJ2-5; 7 nucleotides agree with TRBD2. V gave up 5 bases and J gave up 4 bases; unmatched junction bases: 4. This CDR3 is 13 amino acids long. CDR1 is SGHTA and CDR2 is FQGNSA in the germline V gene. CDR3 DNA sequence: TGTGCCAGCAGCGGGGGAGGGCCAGAGACCCAGTACTTC. Its protein product is CASSGGGPETQYF.